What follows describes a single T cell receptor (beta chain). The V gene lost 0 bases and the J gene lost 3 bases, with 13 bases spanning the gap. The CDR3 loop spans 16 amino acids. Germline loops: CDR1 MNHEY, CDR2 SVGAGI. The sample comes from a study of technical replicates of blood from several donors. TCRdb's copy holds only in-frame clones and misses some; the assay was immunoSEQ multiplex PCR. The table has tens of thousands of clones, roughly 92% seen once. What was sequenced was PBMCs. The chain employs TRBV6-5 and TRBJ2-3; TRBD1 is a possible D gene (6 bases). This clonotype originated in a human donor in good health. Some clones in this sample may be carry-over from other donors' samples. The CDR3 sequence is CASSYSATGQTDTQYF. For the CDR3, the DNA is TGTGCCAGCAGTTACTCGGCGACAGGCCAGACAGATACGCAGTATTTT.